Described below is a single TCR beta chain sequence and its context. The target of this receptor is not known. Base qualities were left out, and no much larger clone turns up one base away. The immunoSEQ Assay, a bias-controlled multiplex PCR, was used to amplify TCRbeta CDR3 regions from genomic DNA. The published analysis was carried out like this. The number of nucleated cells in each sample was estimated by amplification of reference gene primers within the assay. To quantify the absolute abundance of each unique TCRbeta CDR3 rearrangement, sequence reads were collapsed and filtered. For each sample, productive Simpson clonality was calculated by taking the square root of Simpson's diversity index across productive rearrangements. TCRdb retrieved this table from immuneACCESS and kept in-frame rearrangements only. Not all clones are present; in checked studies, unresolved V genes account for under half, and no reason is known for the remainder. V, J and clone size are taken as reported in that table, and D and trimming were inferred from the DNA itself. This sample lists fewer than 80,000 clones; roughly 80% were detected once. Approximately 24% of the sample comes from the top ten.

The data were obtained in a study of blood T cell repertoires in COVID-19 (dated by TCRdb to between 2020 and 2021). About the investigation overall: Collaborator samples came from the United States, Italy and Spain and covered acute and convalescent phases of COVID-19. Nearly every sample came with metadata listing a de-identified subject ID, COVID-19 status, age in years and sex. Where available, HLA class I and class II types were obtained from metadata supplied by the sample provider rather than from assay-based typing. Subjects who had been exposed to COVID-19, were actively infected with it, or had recovered from it provided the deeply sampled blood TCRbeta repertoires that made up the dataset. The prospective study material was composed of cDNA or gDNA derived from T cells, B-cell-depleted T cells, or PBMCs. The samples were drawn from two sources: the first 160 participants of the ongoing ImmuneRACE study, and 1,000 to 1,500 subjects contributed by 6 global collaborators. A freely available public database, intended as a resource for researchers studying the immune response to SARS-CoV-2, is where the repertoires were released. The full study reports these points: The amount of clinical and demographic metadata varied by source and participant and was provided uncurated.

Collaborating institutions collected whole blood in K2EDTA tubes following their own protocols. For TCRbeta analysis, collaborator samples were shipped as frozen whole blood, as isolated PBMCs, or as DNA extracted from either sample type. Trimming takes 2 bases off V and 6 bases off J; junction bases not matched to a gene: 9. From a lookup of the germline V gene (reference sequence), CDR1 and CDR2 are SEHNR and FQNEAQ. Counted from cysteine to phenylalanine, this CDR3 has 15 amino acids. The read is trimmed to its CDR3 DNA, 45 bases read in frame from base 1. The chain is made from TRBV7-9 and TRBJ1-2, and 7 junction bases match TRBD1. The sequence was collected from a man between 60 and 75 years old with acute or convalescent COVID-19. Input material: peripheral blood. The DNA reads TGTGCCAGCAGCTTAAAGGAGGGGGCAACGGATGGCTACACCTTC. Protein translation: CASSLKEGATDGYTF.